Shown below are 27 T cell receptor beta chains from a single sample sequenced in a study of vaccination and CD4 T cells after COVID-19 (dated by TCRdb to 2022 to 2024). Antigens for these TCRs are unknown. Preparation of the library involved PCR. Sequenced on an Illumina iSeq 100. At the Johns Hopkins FTIC core, DNA from the cultured CD4+ T cells underwent TCR sequencing with the Oncomine TCR Beta short-read assay. TCRdb cleaned the public reads at Q25 with fastp, built clones with MiXCR and kept in-frame beta chains. A single entry per CDR3 protein holds the most common genes and DNA from its merged rows. In all, the sample holds 20,000 to 25,000 distinct CDR3 sequences, and under 80% of those were seen once. The top ten hold 20% to 25% of the sample. What this sample's treatment or condition label stands for: roughly ten-day PBMC culture with coronavirus spike peptide pools or control peptides (ViraFEST assay).

The specimen was CD4+ T cells from blood, cultured in vitro, collected before SARS-CoV-2 vaccination. These receptors were obtained from a human donor who received a COVID-19 vaccine.

The chain employs TRBV30 and TRBJ1-5; D remains unclear. The V end lost 4 bases, the J end lost 0 bases, and 7 bases lay between the germline ends. CDR3 length: 13 amino acids. Germline-derived CDR1 and CDR2 are GTSNPN and SVGIG (reference sequence). CDR3 sequence (DNA): TGTGCCTGGAACACACGTAGCAATCAGCCCCAGCATTTT. Translated: CAWNTRSNQPQHF. Together with reference TRBV30 and TRBJ1-5, the CDR3 gives the full variable domain: SQTIHQWPATLVQPVGSPLSLECTVEGTSNPNLYWYRQAAGRGLQLLFYSVGIGQISSEVPQNLSASRPQDRQFILSSKKLLLSDSGFYLCAWNTRSNQPQHFGDGTRLSIL.

The genes are TRBV5-1 and TRBJ2-7; D is unclear. This CDR3 comprises 14 residues. CDR1 is SGHRS, CDR2 YFSETQ, per germline. V was cut by 4 bases and J by 2 bases, with 13 bases left in between. The CDR3 nucleotides are TGCGCCAGCAGCCCAACGACTCGGGCCTACGAGCAGTACTTC. It codes for CASSPTTRAYEQYF. The complete variable domain, with remaining parts taken from reference TRBV5-1 and TRBJ2-7, reads KAGVTQTPRYLIKTRGQQVTLSCSPISGHRSVSWYQQTPGQGLQFLFEYFSETQRNKGNFPGRFSGRQFSNSRSEMNVSTLELGDSALYLCASSPTTRAYEQYFGPGTRLTVT.

The chain links TRBV4-1 to TRBJ1-4; 8 nucleotides match TRBD1. The trim removed 2 bases at V and 8 bases at J, leaving 1 base unmatched. The CDR3 sequence is 13 residues long. Germline values: CDR1 MGHRA, CDR2 YSYEKL. The CDR3 reads CASSQWTGEKLFF. The CDR3 DNA is TGCGCCAGCAGCCAATGGACAGGGGAAAAACTGTTTTTT.

This chain joins TRBV28 and TRBJ2-5, with a weak D call TRBD2 (6 bases). Trimming took 4 bases from V and 0 from J, leaving 15 bases between them. The CDR3 is 16 residues long. Germline V gene data show CDR1 as MDHEN and CDR2 as SYDVKM. CDR3 residues: CASSYQTGGYQETQYF. In DNA, the CDR3 is TGTGCCAGCAGTTACCAGACTGGGGGGTACCAAGAGACCCAGTACTTC.

The chain joins TRBV6-2 or TRBV6-3 to TRBJ2-7; D remains unclear. V lost 2 bases, J lost 5 bases, and 7 bases lay in between. The CDR3 is 12 amino acids. Per the germline V gene, CDR1 is MNHEY and CDR2 is SVGEGT. CDR3 DNA: TGTGCCAGCAGTTACCTTCGAGACGAGCAGTACTTC. Protein product: CASSYLRDEQYF.

The chain couples TRBV5-1 to TRBJ1-2; D unresolved. The CDR3 extends over 13 amino acids. Germline assignment: CDR1 SGHRS and CDR2 YFSETQ. Trimming left V 0 bases short and J 1 base short, with 4 bases between. The CDR3, as DNA: TGCGCCAGCAGCTTGGCGGGTAACTATGGCTACACCTTC. This sequence encodes CASSLAGNYGYTF. Combining the CDR3 with reference TRBV5-1 and TRBJ1-2 gives the whole variable domain KAGVTQTPRYLIKTRGQQVTLSCSPISGHRSVSWYQQTPGQGLQFLFEYFSETQRNKGNFPGRFSGRQFSNSRSEMNVSTLELGDSALYLCASSLAGNYGYTFGSGTRLTVV.

This clonotype has only a few counts. V gene TRBV5-4 combines with J gene TRBJ2-5; D is ambiguous. CDR1 SGHNT and CDR2 YYREEE come from the germline V gene (reference sequence). Trimming removed 7 bases at V and 6 bases at J, with 19 bases between. The CDR3 loop spans 14 amino acids. The CDR3 nucleotides are TGTGCCAGCGATCCGGACCCGGATCGTCAGACCCAGTACTTC. Its protein is CASDPDPDRQTQYF.

The chain combines TRBV2 with TRBJ1-2; D remains ambiguous. The CDR3 has 12 amino acids. The V and J ends lost 6 bases and 5 bases respectively, with 10 bases between them. CDR1 and CDR2 from the germline V gene are SNHLY and FYNNEI. CDR3 bases: TGTGCCAGCAGCCAGACCGGTTATGGCTACACCTTC. Translated: CASSQTGYGYTF.

This clonotype occurred a few times. V and J are TRBV20-1 and TRBJ1-2; no clear D. V lost 6 bases, J lost 4 bases, and 9 bases lay in between. CDR3 size: 11 residues. Germline CDR1 DFQATT, CDR2 SNEGSKA (reference sequence). CDR3 in DNA: TGCAGTGCCGGGATGGGCTATGGCTACACCTTC. It translates to CSAGMGYGYTF.

To note about this clonotype: At one end the junction does not follow the germline gene, possibly because of a read error. The chain links TRBV6-1 to TRBJ1-1; no firm D call. In germline, CDR1 is MNHNS, CDR2 SASEGT. The CDR3 has 12 amino acids. CDR3 protein: CASREVKTEAFF. DNA of the CDR3: TGTGCCAGCAGAGAAGTCAAGACTGAAGCTTTCTTT.

The chain uses TRBV10-3 and TRBJ1-1; TRBD1 aligns across 9 bases. Germline loops: CDR1 ENHRY, CDR2 SYGVKD. CDR3 length: 16 residues. Trimming took 5 bases from V and 0 from J; bases not matched to a gene: 7. The CDR3 DNA is TGTGCCATCAGTAGCAACAGGGGGCTCATGAACACTGAAGCTTTCTTT. The encoded protein is CAISSNRGLMNTEAFF.

The genes are TRBV19 and TRBJ1-2, with D unclear. The germline V and J ends were trimmed by 0 bases and 4 bases, with 9 bases remaining between them. Germline V gene data show CDR1 as LNHDA and CDR2 as SQIVND (reference sequence). The CDR3 consists of 14 residues. As DNA, the CDR3 is TGTGCCAGTAGTATAGATTTGGGAGGCTATGGCTACACCTTC. It yields the protein CASSIDLGGYGYTF.

The CDR3 DNA reads as TGTGCCAGCAGTTACGAGGGGACAGGGGACGATCAGCCCCAGCATTTT. Translating it yields CASSYEGTGDDQPQHF. The J gene is TRBJ1-5, the V gene TRBV6-5; 10 bases are shared with TRBD1. J was trimmed by 5 bases and V by 2 bases; bases with no gene match: 6. Germline-derived CDR1 and CDR2 are MNHEY and SVGAGI. This CDR3 has 16 amino acids.

This chain joins TRBV24-1 and TRBJ2-7; perhaps D is TRBD1 or TRBD2 (5 bases each). Trimming cost V 4 bases and J 5 bases, with 17 bases left between them. Per the germline V gene, CDR1 is KGHDR and CDR2 is SFDVKD. The CDR3 spans 15 residues. DNA of the CDR3: TGTGCCACCAGTGACCCTCGAGGGGAAAGGGACGAGCAGTACTTC. Its protein is CATSDPRGERDEQYF.

CDR3 bases: TGCGCCAGCAGTGAGTCTCTTGTTGGAAACGTCGGCCTAGGGGATTTTGACTATGGCTACACCTTC. The encoded protein is CASSESLVGNVGLGDFDYGYTF. The chain uses TRBV10-1 and TRBJ1-2; a weak D match, TRBD1 (5 bases). The CDR3 sequence is 22 residues long. Germline CDR1 and CDR2: WNHNN and SYGVQD (reference sequence). The germline V and J ends were trimmed by 0 bases and 3 bases, with 32 bases remaining between them.

This clonotype was seen a few times. V gene TRBV7-6 combines with J gene TRBJ1-5; no reliable D call. V was clipped by 1 base and J by 0 bases, with 7 bases between them. Per the germline V gene, CDR1 is SGHVS and CDR2 is FNYEAQ. The CDR3 loop spans 15 amino acids. The CDR3 nucleotides read TGTGCCAGCAGCTTAGACGGTTATAGCAATCAGCCCCAGCATTTT. Amino acid sequence: CASSLDGYSNQPQHF.

This sequence joins TRBV11-3 and TRBJ1-1, with D maybe TRBD1 (5 bases). Germline CDR1 reads SGHNT; CDR2 reads YENEEA. V lost 1 base and J 1 base, leaving 7 bases between the germline ends. The CDR3 sequence is 14 residues long. The CDR3 region has the DNA TGTGCCAGCAGCTTAGTCGGGGGGAACACTGAAGCTTTCTTT. It is translated as CASSLVGGNTEAFF.

This sequence joins TRBV12-3 or TRBV12-4 and TRBJ2-7, with D uncertain. Between the trimmed V and J ends, which lost 6 bases and 4 bases, there was a span of 13 bases. The CDR3 consists of 13 residues. The CDR3 loop reads CASSLTWRYEQYF. CDR3 sequence (DNA): TGTGCCAGCAGCCTCACCTGGAGATACGAGCAGTACTTC.

The chain joins TRBV19 to TRBJ1-5; tentative D call: TRBD1 (5 bases). Trimming shortened V by 7 bases and J by 6 bases, and 16 bases separated the two germline ends. The CDR3 loop spans 14 amino acids. Per germline, CDR1 LNHDA and CDR2 SQIVND (reference sequence). The CDR3 loop reads CASKRSAGSQPQHF. The CDR3 nucleotides read TGTGCCAGTAAGCGTTCCGCAGGGAGTCAGCCCCAGCATTTT.

The CDR3 reads CASSEGPELQETQYF. The CDR3, as DNA: TGTGCCAGCAGTGAAGGGCCAGAACTTCAAGAGACCCAGTACTTC. The rearrangement uses TRBV6-1 and TRBJ2-5; D remains unclear. This CDR3 contains 15 residues. The ends were cut back, 1 base at V and 2 bases at J, with 11 bases in the middle. The germline V gene encodes CDR1 MNHNS and CDR2 SASEGT.

This clonotype was detected once. The chain couples TRBV11-1 to TRBJ1-1; D is ambiguous. Deletions cut 8 bases from V and 0 bases from J, with 19 bases between. The length of the CDR3 is 16 residues. Per the germline V gene, CDR1 is SGHAT and CDR2 is FQDESV (reference sequence). The CDR3 region is CASSSSGRTLNTEAFF. Here the CDR3 DNA reads TGTGCCAGCTCTTCGTCCGGACGGACCCTGAACACTGAAGCTTTCTTT.

This clonotype is medium-sized by share. V and J are TRBV20-1 and TRBJ2-3; 10 bases map to TRBD2. Trimming cost V 1 base and J 6 bases; bases outside gene matches: 7. This CDR3 comprises 15 residues. From germline, CDR1 is DFQATT and CDR2 SNEGSKA (reference sequence). The CDR3: CSARVPSGGSDTQYF. For the CDR3, the DNA is TGCAGTGCTAGAGTTCCTAGCGGGGGCTCGGATACGCAGTATTTT.

This clonotype was recorded only once. The chain couples TRBV10-3 to TRBJ2-3, with 14 bases that match TRBD2. CDR3 length equals 18 residues. Germline-derived CDR1 and CDR2 are ENHRY and SYGVKD. V was pared by 2 bases and J by 5 bases, with 9 bases of the junction left unmatched. Here the CDR3 DNA reads TGTGCCATCAGTGAGCCCATTAGACTAGCGGGGGGGATAGATACGCAGTATTTT. This sequence encodes CAISEPIRLAGGIDTQYF.

The chain joins TRBV24-1 to TRBJ2-3, with 8 positions matching TRBD1. This CDR3 contains 15 residues. CDR1 and CDR2 from the germline V gene are KGHDR and SFDVKD. V lost 3 bases to trimming and J lost 5 bases; unmatched junction nucleotides: 6. The CDR3 DNA is TGTGCCACCAGTGATGGGACAGGCGGCCAAGATACGCAGTATTTT. Amino acid sequence: CATSDGTGGQDTQYF.

This clonotype was seen a handful of times. This chain uses TRBV12-3 or TRBV12-4 with TRBJ1-5, with D perhaps matching TRBD1 (6 bases). V lost 3 bases and J 7 bases, leaving 13 bases between the germline ends. CDR3 size: 14 residues. This chain's CDR3 is CASSFSQGRQPQHF. Here the CDR3 DNA reads TGTGCCAGCAGTTTCTCTCAGGGGAGACAGCCCCAGCATTTT.

The chain joins TRBV2 to TRBJ1-1; tentative D call: TRBD1 (5 bases). Germline lookup yields CDR1 SNHLY and CDR2 FYNNEI. Trimming took off 2 bases at V and 7 bases at J, with 5 bases between the two ends. CDR3 size: 11 residues. Here the CDR3 reads CASSERGEAFF. As DNA, the CDR3 is TGTGCCAGCAGTGAAAGGGGTGAAGCTTTCTTT. Full variable domain (rest looked up from reference TRBV2 and TRBJ1-1): EPEVTQTPSHQVTQMGQEVILRCVPISNHLYFYWYRQILGQKVEFLVSFYNNEISEKSEIFDDQFSVERPDGSNFTLKIRSTKLEDSAMYFCASSERGEAFFGQGTRLTVV.

The chain uses TRBV12-5 and TRBJ1-4, with D hard to call. The CDR3 runs to 15 residues. Germline CDR1 is LGHNT and CDR2 is FRNRAP. Between the trimmed V and J ends, which lost 0 bases and 10 bases, there was a span of 15 bases. The CDR3 loop reads CASGLVREGLGKLFF. The CDR3 DNA reads TGTGCTAGTGGTTTGGTACGTGAAGGGCTAGGAAAACTGTTTTTT.